This section outlines one T cell receptor (beta chain) sequence together with its context. Its binding antigen is unknown. Base qualities are not recorded, but no much larger clone differs from it by a single base. Sample time point, as interpreted from the label and publication: baseline before first vaccination. Vaccinee samples were obtained from the UK trials COV001 and COV002, which included a single-blind randomized controlled phase 2/3 trial of AZD1222 (ChAdOx1 nCoV-19) in healthy adults. For TCRbeta chain sequencing, PBMC samples were collected from trial participants at day 0 and at day 28 after the second dose. The CDR3 regions of human TCRbeta chains were subjected to immunosequencing. Per the authors' processing: TCRs in the repertoires were compared against a reference library of SARS-CoV-2-specific TCRs that had been generated with the MIRA antigen-specificity platform. Breadth was defined as the fraction of unique TCRs that were SARS-CoV-2-associated, and depth was defined as the fraction of total T cells that were SARS-CoV-2-associated. Using the MIRA data, every spike-specific TCR was mapped to the spike region that the TCR reacted to and assigned to either a CD4 or a CD8 class. Log10-transformed breadth and depth values were compared by one-way ANOVA with Sidak's multiple comparisons tests. As stored in TCRdb, this immuneACCESS dataset retains in-frame rearrangements with V and J assigned. A fraction of the clones does not appear; measured against another copy, unresolved V genes explain less than half of the discrepancy, and the remainder lacks a known reason. The V and J calls and clone size were taken over from that table, and D and trimming were inferred from the DNA. The sample table holds around 100,000 clones, of which 88% were seen once. The biggest ten clones account for around 1.8% of the sample.

From cysteine to phenylalanine, the CDR3 is 20 amino acids long. Only the CDR3 portion is preserved as DNA: 60 bases, with reading frame beginning at the first base. The V and J ends are trimmed by 4 bases and 2 bases, leaving 25 bases between them. According to the germline V gene (reference sequence), CDR1 reads SGHNT and CDR2 reads YYREEE. The record originates from a study of T cell responses to AZD1222 COVID-19 vaccine (dated by TCRdb to the early 2020s). General notes on the study: Because spike-specific TCR depth and breadth did not differ between the two schedules, AZD1222 recipients who got a second dose at roughly 4 weeks were pooled with those who got a second dose at roughly 12 weeks. Trial participants were enrolled into age subgroups of 18-55, 56-69 and 70-plus years, which contained 148, 28 and 57 TCR-sequenced participants, respectively. TCR sequencing covered 230 or so trial participants: 200 to 210 given two doses of AZD1222 and 26 given two doses of MenACWY control vaccine. The research as a whole found: Reportedly, almost half of the unique spike-specific TCRs recognized epitopes lying outside the regions that are mutated in the B.1.351 and B.1.1.7 variants. A significant rise in spike-specific TCR breadth and depth was observed after two AZD1222 doses relative to day 0 and relative to MenACWY recipients. The 56-69-year group was small, and its depth increase did not reach significance, likely because of low power. CD4 TCRs associated with the vaccine covered the entire spike protein, and the dominant responses were in regions 160-218 and 743-854. Most participants were white British and females outnumbered males, and the authors suggested that clonal diversity may have been underestimated. Because no day 14 peak-response samples were available, repertoires were characterized only after the peak T cell response. Conclusions about previously exposed vaccinees are limited because only five to seven AZD1222 recipients were SARS-CoV-2 seropositive at baseline.

Sequenced here: peripheral blood, sampled on day 0 of AZD1222 vaccination. The chain couples TRBV5-4 to TRBJ1-6; TRBD1 is a weak D gene call, 6 bases matching. The receptor was isolated from an adult in good health. CDR3 protein: CASSRLSQDRLRPYNSPLHF. The nucleotides read TGTGCCAGCAGCCGCCTTTCCCAAGACAGGCTGAGGCCCTATAATTCACCCCTCCACTTT.